This T cell receptor (beta chain) was sequenced for a study of blood T cell repertoires in COVID-19. Turning to the study itself: Samples came from the United States, Italy and Spain, spanning acute and convalescent COVID-19. T cells, B-cell-depleted T cells, or PBMCs supplied cDNA or gDNA.

This CDR3 is built from 13 residues. V shed 7 bases and J shed 0 bases, with 7 bases lying between them. Repertoires were generated with immunoSEQ multiplex PCR, while TCRdb's copy carries only in-frame clones and drops some. This table has 200,000 or so clones, under 90% appearing once. A remark on this clone: In the same sample, other DNA sequences code for this CDR3.

Participant-reported clinical history was the basis for cohort assignment. The V gene is TRBV12-3 or TRBV12-4, the J gene TRBJ1-3; no firm D call. Source material: PBMCs or T cells enriched from blood (not recorded which). This receptor was identified in a woman aged 45-65 years who had been exposed to COVID-19. In DNA, the CDR3 is TGTGCCAGCATCCCGGGCTCTGGAAACACCATATATTTT. Protein product: CASIPGSGNTIYF.